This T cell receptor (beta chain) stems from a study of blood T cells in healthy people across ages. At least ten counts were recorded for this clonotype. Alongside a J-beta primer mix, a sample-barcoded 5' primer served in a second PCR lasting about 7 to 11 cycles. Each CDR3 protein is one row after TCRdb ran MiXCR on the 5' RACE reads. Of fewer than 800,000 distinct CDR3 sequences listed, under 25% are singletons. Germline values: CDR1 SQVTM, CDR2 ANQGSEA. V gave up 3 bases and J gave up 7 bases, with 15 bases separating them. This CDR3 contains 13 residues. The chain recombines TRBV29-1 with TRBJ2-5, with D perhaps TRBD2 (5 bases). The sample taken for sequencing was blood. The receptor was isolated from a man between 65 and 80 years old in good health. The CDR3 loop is CSVDPEGGGTQYF. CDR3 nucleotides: TGCAGCGTTGACCCGGAAGGTGGAGGGACCCAGTACTTC.